This is a list of T cell receptor beta chains from one sample in a study of Graves' ophthalmopathy and Graves' hyperthyroidism. TCRdb reprocessed the multiplex PCR reads via MiXCR and lists one record per CDR3 protein. The data hold 350,000 to 450,000 distinct CDR3 sequences, with roughly 21% observed a single time. The material sequenced was peripheral blood. The receptors were gathered from a woman aged 18-35 years with stable Graves' hyperthyroidism. The CDR3 runs from the conserved cysteine through the conserved F or W. A D gene is named only where the DNA matches it firmly. Some rows have no size entry. The others give once, few or many, or a class for an expanded clone.

CDR3aa: CASRLTQGATYGYTF
CDR3nt: TGTGCCAGCAGACTTACACAGGGGGCTACCTATGGCTACACCTTC
abundance: .
d_gene: TRBD1
v_gene: TRBV6-1
j_gene: TRBJ1-2

CDR3aa: CASSPPTGGYTF
CDR3nt: TGTGCCAGCTCACCACCCACCGGGGGCTACACCTTC
abundance: many
d_gene: .
v_gene: TRBV18
j_gene: TRBJ1-2

CDR3aa: CASSDGVLVSGELFF
CDR3nt: TGTGCCAGCAGTGACGGGGTGTTGGTTTCCGGGGAGCTGTTTTTT
abundance: many
d_gene: .
v_gene: TRBV6-1
j_gene: TRBJ2-2

CDR3aa: CATRDSLSNQPQHF
CDR3nt: TGCGCCACCCGGGACAGTCTTAGCAATCAGCCCCAGCATTTT
abundance: .
d_gene: TRBD1
v_gene: TRBV10-1
j_gene: TRBJ1-5

CDR3aa: CSVELWTAGSGYTF
CDR3nt: TGCAGCGTTGAATTATGGACAGCGGGAAGTGGCTACACCTTC
abundance: many
d_gene: .
v_gene: TRBV29-1
j_gene: TRBJ1-2

CDR3aa: CASSHHLSGGENTEAFF
CDR3nt: TGTGCCAGCAGCCACCACTTATCAGGGGGCGAGAACACTGAAGCTTTCTTT
abundance: many
d_gene: TRBD1
v_gene: TRBV16
j_gene: TRBJ1-1

CDR3aa: CASSLLAYSYEQYF
CDR3nt: TGTGCCAGCAGCCTACTAGCGTATAGCTACGAGCAGTACTTC
abundance: .
d_gene: TRBD2
v_gene: TRBV7-2
j_gene: TRBJ2-7

CDR3aa: CSASSFGGPGEQYF
CDR3nt: TGCAGTGCTAGCTCGTTTGGGGGGCCGGGGGAGCAGTACTTC
abundance: .
d_gene: .
v_gene: TRBV20-1
j_gene: TRBJ2-7

CDR3aa: CASSQDGGEFFTEAFF
CDR3nt: TGCGCCAGCAGCCAAGACGGGGGCGAGTTTTTCACTGAAGCTTTCTTT
abundance: many
d_gene: .
v_gene: TRBV4-3
j_gene: TRBJ1-1

CDR3aa: CAWSRQGGETQYF
CDR3nt: TGTGCCTGGAGTCGACAGGGGGGGGAGACCCAGTACTTC
abundance: many
d_gene: TRBD1
v_gene: TRBV30
j_gene: TRBJ2-5

CDR3aa: CASSDGGPLVEQYF
CDR3nt: TGTGCCAGCAGTGACGGAGGGCCACTAGTCGAGCAGTACTTC
abundance: many
d_gene: .
v_gene: TRBV6-1
j_gene: TRBJ2-7

CDR3aa: CASTEDSRAYEQYF
CDR3nt: TGTGCCAGCACCGAGGACTCTAGAGCCTACGAGCAGTACTTC
abundance: many
d_gene: .
v_gene: TRBV12-3/TRBV12-4
j_gene: TRBJ2-7

CDR3aa: CASTEYRGAYEQYF
CDR3nt: TGTGCCAGCACCGAGTACAGGGGAGCCTACGAGCAGTACTTC
abundance: many
d_gene: TRBD1
v_gene: TRBV27
j_gene: TRBJ2-7

CDR3aa: CSADGQQYNYGYTF
CDR3nt: TGCAGTGCCGATGGACAGCAATACAACTATGGCTACACCTTC
abundance: many
d_gene: .
v_gene: TRBV20-1
j_gene: TRBJ1-2

CDR3aa: CASTGTGQETQYF
CDR3nt: TGTGCCAGCACCGGGACAGGGCAAGAGACCCAGTACTTC
abundance: many
d_gene: TRBD1
v_gene: TRBV19
j_gene: TRBJ2-5

CDR3aa: CASSYRRVTGLNMNTEAFF
CDR3nt: TGTGCCAGCAGTTACCGAAGGGTTACAGGGCTGAACATGAACACTGAAGCTTTCTTT
abundance: many
d_gene: .
v_gene: TRBV6-2/TRBV6-3
j_gene: TRBJ1-1

CDR3aa: CASSYLAGEAFF
CDR3nt: TGTGCCAGCAGTTACTTGGCCGGTGAAGCTTTCTTT
abundance: many
d_gene: .
v_gene: TRBV6-5
j_gene: TRBJ1-1

CDR3aa: CASSQDKGRSYEQYF
CDR3nt: TGCGCCAGCAGCCAAGATAAGGGCCGCTCCTACGAGCAGTACTTC
abundance: many
d_gene: .
v_gene: TRBV4-3
j_gene: TRBJ2-7

CDR3aa: CASSEAGLGGNTIYF
CDR3nt: TGTGCCAGCAGTGAAGCAGGGTTGGGAGGAAACACCATATATTTT
abundance: .
d_gene: .
v_gene: TRBV6-1
j_gene: TRBJ1-3

CDR3aa: CASRPQTGRSMNTEAFF
CDR3nt: TGTGCCAGCAGACCTCAGACAGGGAGAAGCATGAACACTGAAGCTTTCTTT
abundance: many
d_gene: TRBD1
v_gene: TRBV6-4
j_gene: TRBJ1-1